One and the same sample provided the 15 T cell receptor beta chains below, sequenced in a study of type 1 regulatory T cells. MiXCR, run by TCRdb on the reads, gives a single entry per CDR3 protein. The sample holds about 18,000 distinct CDR3 sequences; roughly 10% are singletons and the top ten take over 2.5%. Sequenced input: CD4+ T cells, either the whole sample or a sorted fraction (not recorded which). The receptors originated from a human donor in good health.

This clonotype was seen at least ten times. The chain joins TRBV10-3 to TRBJ1-5; D uncertain. CDR1 and CDR2 (germline): ENHRY, SYGVKD. V lost 2 bases to trimming and J lost 7 bases, with 12 bases between them. There are 14 residues in the CDR3. CDR3 DNA: TGTGCCATCAGTGAGAAGGAGTCGGTACAGCCCCAGCATTTT. Translated: CAISEKESVQPQHF.

The V call is TRBV7-2, the J call TRBJ2-4; D tentatively reads TRBD1 or TRBD2 (5 bases each). Trimming stripped 5 bases from V and 6 bases from J, with 11 bases between. The CDR3 has 13 amino acids. Germline V gene data show CDR1 as SGHTA and CDR2 as FQGNSA. The CDR3 nucleotides read TGTGCCAGCAGCGGGCAGAGGGGAAACATTCAGTACTTC. It translates to CASSGQRGNIQYF.

This clonotype was picked up a small number of times. The rearrangement links TRBV20-1 to TRBJ2-1; TRBD2 matches 10 bases. The CDR3 runs 12 residues. The ends lost 2 bases at V and 12 bases at J; junction bases unmatched: 4. Germline V gene lookup returns CDR1 DFQATT and CDR2 SNEGSKA (reference sequence). The CDR3 nucleotides are TGCAGTGCTAGATTAGCGGGAGGAGGGCAGTTCTTC. Translation gives CSARLAGGGQFF.

This clonotype has a count of ten or more. CDR3 nucleotide sequence: TGTGCCAGCAGCGCGACAGGGGCGAGTAATAATTCACCCCTCCACTTT. Its translation is CASSATGASNNSPLHF. This chain joins TRBV9 and TRBJ1-6, with 8 bases matching TRBD1. The CDR3 is 16 amino acids. V dropped 3 bases and J dropped 5; count of bases not matched to a gene: 7. Germline loops: CDR1 SGDLS, CDR2 YYNGEE.

This clonotype is labeled as medium-sized (0.01 to 0.1%). The chain combines TRBV29-1 with TRBJ1-5; weak D call: TRBD1 (5 bases). The germline V and J ends were trimmed by 4 bases and 6 bases, with 13 bases remaining between them. The CDR3 contains 13 residues. Per germline, CDR1 SQVTM and CDR2 ANQGSEA. CDR3 in DNA: TGCAGCGTTGCAGTCGGGGCGGGTCAGCCCCAGCATTTT. This sequence encodes CSVAVGAGQPQHF. Complete variable domain (other parts from reference TRBV29-1 and TRBJ1-5): SAVISQKPSRDICQRGTSLTIQCQVDSQVTMMFWYRQQPGQSLTLIATANQGSEATYESGFVIDKFPISRPNLTFSTLTVSNMSPEDSSIYLCSVAVGAGQPQHFGDGTRLSIL.

The V call is TRBV30, the J call TRBJ1-5, with D unresolved. The CDR3 spans 14 residues. The germline CDR1 and CDR2 sequences are GTSNPN and SVGIG (reference sequence). V gave up 3 bases and J gave up 3 bases, with 12 bases separating them. The DNA for the CDR3 is TGTGCCTGGAGCGCCGGGCCGATCAATCAGCCCCAGCATTTT. This codes for CAWSAGPINQPQHF.

With respect to this clonotype: It may be a read error: a sequence one base away is much more abundant. The chain employs TRBV7-3 and TRBJ2-5, with D possibly being TRBD1 or TRBD2 (5 bases each). CDR3 length equals 13 residues. Germline values: CDR1 SGHTA, CDR2 FQGTGA. DNA for the CDR3: TGTGCCAACAGCCCCGGGGCCCAAGAGACCCAGTACTTC. Protein: CANSPGAQETQYF.

This chain uses TRBV10-3 with TRBJ2-7; D possibly uses TRBD1 or TRBD2 (6 bases each). CDR1 and CDR2 (germline): ENHRY, SYGVKD. The CDR3 loop spans 16 amino acids. The V and J ends lost 5 bases and 6 bases respectively, with 23 bases between them. The CDR3, as DNA: TGTGCCATCAGTACAATCCTAGGGCAGGGGACTCGCGAGCAGTACTTC. Amino acids: CAISTILGQGTREQYF.

The rearrangement joins TRBV5-1 to TRBJ2-5; D might be TRBD1 (5 bases). Germline CDR1 and CDR2: SGHRS and YFSETQ. This CDR3 is built from 14 residues. Trimming shortened V by 1 base and J by 5 bases, and 12 bases separated the two germline ends. This CDR3 is CASSLYMGQETQYF. CDR3 DNA: TGCGCCAGCAGCTTGTATATGGGGCAGGAGACCCAGTACTTC. Full variable domain (outside the CDR3, taken from reference TRBV5-1 and TRBJ2-5): KAGVTQTPRYLIKTRGQQVTLSCSPISGHRSVSWYQQTPGQGLQFLFEYFSETQRNKGNFPGRFSGRQFSNSRSEMNVSTLELGDSALYLCASSLYMGQETQYFGPGTRLLVL.

The V and J genes are TRBV5-1 and TRBJ2-7, with D uncertain. Germline loops: CDR1 SGHRS, CDR2 YFSETQ. This CDR3 is built from 13 residues. Trimming shortened V by 0 bases and J by 6 bases, and 10 bases separated the two germline ends. The CDR3 protein is CASSLEGRAEQYF. CDR3 coding DNA: TGCGCCAGCAGCTTGGAGGGCCGAGCCGAGCAGTACTTC.

Many counts were recorded for this clonotype. The V call is TRBV9, the J call TRBJ1-6; no clear D. There are 15 residues in the CDR3. V gave up 2 bases and J gave up 6 bases, with 12 bases separating them. Germline CDR1 SGDLS, CDR2 YYNGEE. The CDR3, as DNA: TGTGCCAGCAGCGTGAATTCGGGGTCTAATTCACCCCTCCACTTT. This encodes CASSVNSGSNSPLHF.

Details on this clonotype: A much larger clonotype is one base distant, so this may be a read error. The genes are TRBV14 and TRBJ2-1; weak D call: TRBD2 (5 bases). The CDR3 loop spans 15 amino acids. The germline V gene encodes CDR1 SGHDN and CDR2 FVKESK. DNA for the CDR3: TGTGTCAGCAGCCAAGATCTCGTGAGGGCGGATGAGCAGTTCTTC. Translating gives CVSSQDLVRADEQFF.

This clonotype was observed at least ten times. The CDR3: CASLKRDRVPGELFF. The CDR3 nucleotides are TGTGCCAGCCTCAAACGGGACAGGGTGCCCGGGGAGCTGTTTTTT. This chain uses TRBV27 with TRBJ2-2; TRBD1 agrees at 9 bases. In germline, CDR1 is MNHEY, CDR2 SMNVEV (reference sequence). V lost 8 bases and J lost 6; bases outside the gene matches: 10. This CDR3 comprises 15 residues.

This clonotype was observed a handful of times. The chain couples TRBV3-1 to TRBJ2-5, with D maybe TRBD2 (6 bases). Trimming pared 1 base from V and 7 bases from J, leaving 13 bases between. CDR1 and CDR2 (germline): LGHDT, YNNKEL (reference sequence). The CDR3 has 14 amino acids. The CDR3 DNA follows: TGTGCCAGCAGCCAAGGGGCCCAGGAGGGGACCCAGTACTTC. Its translation: CASSQGAQEGTQYF.

This clonotype has at least ten counts. This chain uses TRBV6-1 with TRBJ2-5; maybe TRBD1 (6 bases). The CDR3 runs 13 residues. The V gene's germline CDR1 is MNHNS and CDR2 SASEGT. The ends were cut back, 7 bases at V and 7 bases at J, with 16 bases in the middle. This CDR3 is CASIGTGWVTQYF. The CDR3, as DNA: TGTGCCAGCATTGGTACAGGGTGGGTGACCCAGTACTTC.